A single sample is the source of the 27 T cell receptor beta chains below, sequenced in a study of OX40 agonist ivuxolimab in advanced cancers. Sequenced by immunoSEQ multiplex PCR; TCRdb stores in-frame clones only, minus some. The data hold 45,000 or so clones, with about nine tenths observed a single time. This specimen was CD4+ or CD8+ T cells sorted from blood, taken in a trial of the OX40 agonist ivuxolimab. Source of these receptors: an adult with an advanced solid tumor such as melanoma, head and neck, liver or kidney cancer.

This rearrangement joins TRBV6-5 to TRBJ2-1; tentatively, D is TRBD1 (5 bases). CDR1 is MNHEY and CDR2 is SVGAGI in the germline V gene. This CDR3 is built from 14 residues. Trimming left V 6 bases short and J 5 bases short, with 14 bases between. CDR3 sequence: CASSTDRAHNEQFF. CDR3 nucleotides: TGTGCCAGCAGCACCGACAGAGCCCACAATGAGCAGTTCTTC.

This clone was detected a few times. J is TRBJ2-5 and V is TRBV5-6; 11 bases line up with TRBD2. The V segment lost 0 bases and the J segment 5 bases; nucleotides outside the gene matches: 3. The V gene's germline CDR1 is SGHDT and CDR2 YYEEEE. The CDR3 totals 15 residues. The CDR3 DNA is TGTGCCAGCAGCTTGGTAGCGGGAGGGAGGGAGACCCAGTACTTC. Encoded protein: CASSLVAGGRETQYF.

The chain links TRBV9 to TRBJ2-1; TRBD2 matches at 12 bases. The CDR3 loop spans 16 amino acids. Germline V gene lookup returns CDR1 SGDLS and CDR2 YYNGEE. V shed 2 bases and J 1 base; nucleotides not matched to a gene: 1. The CDR3 reads CASSVGLAGSYNEQFF. The CDR3 DNA reads TGTGCCAGCAGCGTTGGACTAGCGGGATCCTACAATGAGCAGTTCTTC. Filled out from reference TRBV9 and TRBJ2-1, the complete variable domain reads DSGVTQTPKHLITATGQRVTLRCSPRSGDLSVYWYQQSLDQGLQFLIQYYNGEERAKGNILERFSAQQFPDLHSELNLSSLELGDSALYFCASSVGLAGSYNEQFFGPGTRLTVL.

This clone was recorded only once. The rearrangement uses TRBV28 and TRBJ2-2, with TRBD2 matching over 8 bases. In germline, CDR1 is MDHEN, CDR2 SYDVKM. This CDR3 comprises 15 residues. Trimming cost V 6 bases and J 3 bases; bases outside gene matches: 6. This CDR3 reads CASRKREWYTGELFF. DNA of the CDR3: TGTGCCAGCAGGAAGCGGGAGTGGTACACCGGGGAGCTGTTTTTT.

The chain uses TRBV27 and TRBJ2-1, with 7 bases fitting TRBD2. Germline V gene data show CDR1 as MNHEY and CDR2 as SMNVEV (reference sequence). Trimming cost V 5 bases and J 4 bases; bases outside gene matches: 11. This CDR3 spans 16 amino acids. CDR3 region: CASSPNWAGAYNEQFF. The CDR3 region has the DNA TGTGCCAGCAGTCCCAACTGGGCGGGAGCTTACAATGAGCAGTTCTTC.

The chain links TRBV29-1 to TRBJ2-2; the D is unclear. V gave up 6 bases and J gave up 0 bases, with 2 bases separating them. Germline CDR1 is SQVTM and CDR2 is ANQGSEA. CDR3 length equals 11 residues. CDR3 DNA: TGCAGCGTATCGAACACCGGGGAGCTGTTTTTT. Its protein product is CSVSNTGELFF.

This clone occurred once. V is TRBV7-3 and J is TRBJ2-7; the match to TRBD2 covers 7 bases. The J segment lost 1 base and the V segment lost 2 bases, leaving 8 bases of the junction unmatched. The germline gives CDR1 SGHTA, CDR2 FQGTGA. The CDR3 runs 16 residues. CDR3 nucleotides: TGTGCCAGCAGCTTAGGAGGTAATAGCGGGTCCTACGAGCAGTACTTC. Its protein product is CASSLGGNSGSYEQYF.

V and J are TRBV28 and TRBJ1-5, with 9 bases identical to TRBD1. The germline gives CDR1 MDHEN, CDR2 SYDVKM. This CDR3 has 13 amino acids. The J segment lost 7 bases and the V segment lost 6 bases, leaving 4 bases of the junction unmatched. The CDR3 DNA sequence: TGTGCCAGCAGCACAGGGGGCGGGCAGCCCCAGCATTTT. It is translated as CASSTGGGQPQHF. Looking up the rest from reference TRBV28 and TRBJ1-5 gives the full variable domain: DVKVTQSSRYLVKRTGEKVFLECVQDMDHENMFWYRQDPGLGLRLIYFSYDVKMKEKGDIPEGYSVSREKKERFSLILESASTNQTSMYLCASSTGGGQPQHFGDGTRLSIL.

V is TRBV11-3 and J is TRBJ2-1; D ambiguous. Germline CDR1 SGHNT, CDR2 YENEEA. The CDR3 contains 17 residues. Trimming took 1 base from V and 4 from J, leaving 17 bases between them. CDR3 DNA sequence: TGTGCCAGCAGCTTAGGTAGCCAGTCATTGGGGTACAATGAGCAGTTCTTC. Protein sequence: CASSLGSQSLGYNEQFF.

The chain has TRBV4-1 and TRBJ2-3; D remains ambiguous. From germline, CDR1 is MGHRA and CDR2 YSYEKL. V was cut by 1 base and J by 6 bases, with 17 bases left in between. The CDR3 runs 16 residues. The CDR3 DNA reads TGCGCCAGCAGCCAAGGAGGCGTGGAAGCTTGGGATACGCAGTATTTT. Protein product: CASSQGGVEAWDTQYF.

About this clone: The sample has other DNA sequences that encode this CDR3 too. The CDR3 loop is CASSPSYEQYF. CDR3 DNA sequence: TGTGCCAGCAGCCCCTCCTACGAGCAGTACTTC. The chain employs TRBV7-8 and TRBJ2-7; D remains ambiguous. The ends were cut back, 5 bases at V and 0 bases at J, with 2 bases in the middle. The germline V gene encodes CDR1 SGHVS and CDR2 FQNEAQ. The CDR3 is 11 residues long.

V is TRBV5-1 and J is TRBJ2-5, with D possibly TRBD2 on 7 matching bases. The germline V and J ends were trimmed by 3 bases and 5 bases, with 20 bases remaining between them. Germline CDR1 is SGHRS and CDR2 is YFSETQ. This CDR3 has 16 residues. The DNA of the CDR3 is TGCGCCAGCAGCTCCCGTCGGGGGGCCCCGAGCGAGACCCAGTACTTC. Amino acid sequence: CASSSRRGAPSETQYF.

The chain has TRBV27 and TRBJ2-3, with D perhaps TRBD1 (8 bases). CDR3 length: 16 residues. Trimming left V 4 bases short and J 6 bases short, with 20 bases between. Germline CDR1 and CDR2: MNHEY and SMNVEV (reference sequence). In DNA, the CDR3 is TGTGCCAGCAGTTCTCTGAGGACAGGGAGGGTGGATACGCAGTATTTT. Translating gives CASSSLRTGRVDTQYF.

The chain recombines TRBV7-6 with TRBJ2-7; TRBD1 aligns across 8 bases. Germline V gene data show CDR1 as SGHVS and CDR2 as FNYEAQ. CDR3 size: 13 residues. V was pared by 5 bases and J by 12 bases, with 12 bases of the junction left unmatched. CDR3 amino acids: CASSRRDRPPTYF. The CDR3 nucleotides read TGTGCCAGCAGCCGACGGGACAGGCCCCCCACGTACTTC.

The chain links TRBV7-2 to TRBJ2-7; D is uncertain. Germline V gene lookup returns CDR1 SGHTA and CDR2 FQGNSA. This CDR3 has 14 residues. Trimming took off 0 bases at V and 6 bases at J, with 12 bases between the two ends. The CDR3 protein is CASSLAVSVSEQYF. The DNA for the CDR3 is TGTGCCAGCAGCTTAGCGGTCTCCGTATCCGAGCAGTACTTC.

The chain recombines TRBV5-8 with TRBJ2-7; 9 bases are shared with TRBD2. J was trimmed by 4 bases and V by 0 bases; bases with no gene match: 5. The CDR3 is made up of 15 amino acids. Germline V gene lookup returns CDR1 SGHTS and CDR2 YDEGEE. CDR3 in amino acids: CASSLVSGSTYEQYF. The CDR3 DNA is TGTGCCAGCAGCTTGGTTAGCGGGAGTACGTACGAGCAGTACTTC. Based on the CDR3 plus reference TRBV5-8 and TRBJ2-7, the full variable domain is EAGVTQSPTHLIKTRGQQATLRCSPISGHTSVYWYQQALGLGLQFLLWYDEGEERNRGNFPPRFSGRQFPNYSSELNVNALELEDSALYLCASSLVSGSTYEQYFGPGTRLTVT.

This clone occurred once. This chain links TRBV9 with TRBJ1-2, with 9 bases lining up with TRBD1. The CDR3 is 15 amino acids. V trimming: 4 bases; J trimming: 4 bases; junction bases outside the gene matches: 8. CDR1 and CDR2 from the germline V gene are SGDLS and YYNGEE. The CDR3 sequence: CASSPGTGSGYGYTF. In DNA, the CDR3 is TGTGCCAGCAGCCCGGGGACAGGGAGCGGCTATGGCTACACCTTC.

This chain links TRBV5-1 with TRBJ1-2; no clear D gene. Germline V gene lookup returns CDR1 SGHRS and CDR2 YFSETQ. Trimming removed 0 bases from V and 1 base from J, with 7 bases in between. The CDR3 runs to 14 residues. CDR3: CASSLAGGNYGYTF. The CDR3 DNA sequence: TGCGCCAGCAGCTTGGCGGGAGGTAACTATGGCTACACCTTC.

This chain connects TRBV5-1 to TRBJ2-2, with a tentative D call TRBD2 (5 bases). The V end was cut by 7 bases, the J end by 1 base, with 14 bases between. The CDR3 runs 15 residues. From germline, CDR1 is SGHRS and CDR2 YFSETQ. CDR3 amino acids: CASSRPSGNTGELFF. The CDR3 bases are TGCGCCAGCTCTAGACCGAGCGGGAACACCGGGGAGCTGTTTTTT. The whole variable domain, remainder taken from reference TRBV5-1 and TRBJ2-2, is KAGVTQTPRYLIKTRGQQVTLSCSPISGHRSVSWYQQTPGQGLQFLFEYFSETQRNKGNFPGRFSGRQFSNSRSEMNVSTLELGDSALYLCASSRPSGNTGELFFGEGSRLTVL.

The chain couples TRBV4-2 to TRBJ1-3; 8 bases match TRBD1. Trimming at V came to 0 bases and at J to 3 bases, leaving 13 bases not matched to a gene. Germline V gene data show CDR1 as LGHNA and CDR2 as YNFKEQ. CDR3 length equals 19 residues. CDR3 DNA sequence: TGTGCCAGCAGCCAAGATCCCTCGGGGCCAGGGGGCTTTGGAAACACCATATATTTT. Its translation: CASSQDPSGPGGFGNTIYF.

The chain carries TRBV4-1 and TRBJ2-1; the D gene is possibly TRBD2 (6 bases). The length of the CDR3 is 14 residues. Per the germline V gene, CDR1 is MGHRA and CDR2 is YSYEKL. The germline V and J ends were trimmed by 2 bases and 9 bases, with 14 bases remaining between them. DNA of the CDR3: TGCGCCAGCAGCCAAATGGAGGGCAAGGTTGAGCAGTTCTTC. It specifies CASSQMEGKVEQFF.

The genes are TRBV7-3 and TRBJ1-1; 7 bases are a match to TRBD1. The trim removed 5 bases at V and 4 bases at J, leaving 19 bases unmatched. The germline V gene has CDR1 SGHTA and CDR2 FQGTGA. The CDR3 runs to 18 residues. The CDR3 bases are TGTGCCAGCAGCGTCTCGGTCAGGGGGAGTAAGGGGGCCACTGAAGCTTTCTTT. The encoded protein is CASSVSVRGSKGATEAFF.

The CDR3 nucleotides read TGTGCCAGTAGTATGACCGCGATCTATGGCTACACCTTC. It encodes CASSMTAIYGYTF. V usage is TRBV19 and J usage is TRBJ1-2; D gene ambiguous. V shed 3 bases and J shed 4 bases, with 9 bases lying between them. Germline CDR1 LNHDA, CDR2 SQIVND (reference sequence). The CDR3 contains 13 residues.

V is TRBV6-5 and J is TRBJ1-1, with a weak D call TRBD1 (5 bases). The CDR3 covers 12 residues. CDR1 is MNHEY, CDR2 SVGAGI, per germline. V lost 2 bases and J 10 bases, leaving 11 bases between the germline ends. CDR3 amino acids: CASSYDQGVAFF. The CDR3 bases are TGTGCCAGCAGTTACGATCAGGGTGTAGCTTTCTTT.

This chain joins TRBV27 and TRBJ1-5, with D unresolved. Germline V gene data show CDR1 as MNHEY and CDR2 as SMNVEV (reference sequence). The CDR3 contains 14 residues. Trimming removed 10 bases at V and 1 base at J, with 14 bases between. The CDR3, as DNA: TGTGCCACCAGCAAGACGGGCAGCAATCAGCCCCAGCATTTT. This codes for CATSKTGSNQPQHF.

The J gene is TRBJ1-1, the V gene TRBV18, with TRBD1 matching 9 bases. Germline CDR1 is KGHSH and CDR2 is LQKENI. J lost 4 bases, V lost 4 bases, and 10 bases had no gene match. This CDR3 spans 16 amino acids. This chain's CDR3 is CASSRSQGAWGTEAFF. The CDR3 DNA reads TGTGCCAGCTCACGCTCACAGGGGGCCTGGGGCACTGAAGCTTTCTTT.

The chain links TRBV4-3 to TRBJ2-7; 9 bases match TRBD1. V lost 0 bases to trimming and J lost 3 bases; unmatched junction nucleotides: 3. Germline-derived CDR1 and CDR2 are LGHNA and YSLEER. This CDR3 spans 15 amino acids. CDR3 sequence: CASSQDRGQGYEQYF. CDR3 DNA sequence: TGCGCCAGCAGCCAAGATAGGGGACAGGGCTACGAGCAGTACTTC.